The 9 T cell receptor beta chains below were found in one sample sequenced in a study of T cells in tumors and immune-related adverse events. Generated by immunoSEQ multiplex PCR, the TCRdb table keeps only in-frame clones and is missing some. This sample has more than 10,000 clones, with under 95% found just once. This specimen consisted of lymph node tissue, obtained from a patient treated with anti-PD-1 therapy. The receptors here all came from a female donor with metastatic renal cell carcinoma.

V usage is TRBV2 and J usage is TRBJ2-7; 9 bases are shared with TRBD2. Unmatched junction bases numbered 11, after V lost 6 bases and J lost 5 bases. The CDR3 has 15 residues. Germline CDR1 and CDR2: SNHLY and FYNNEI. CDR3 sequence: CASSPLAGSINEQYF. Written as DNA, the CDR3 is TGTGCCAGCAGCCCCCTAGCGGGGAGCATTAACGAGCAGTACTTC.

CDR3 sequence: CASSPTSRAGANVLTF. CDR3 sequence (DNA): TGCGCCAGCAGCCCAACCAGCCGGGCCGGGGCCAACGTCCTGACTTTC. This chain uses TRBV5-1 with TRBJ2-6; no clear D. There are 16 residues in the CDR3. The germline CDR1 and CDR2 sequences are SGHRS and YFSETQ. The V end was cut by 4 bases, the J end by 4 bases, with 15 bases between.

The gene calls are TRBV5-1 and TRBJ2-1; D may be TRBD2 (6 bases). CDR3 length: 15 residues. Trimming removed 1 base at V and 3 bases at J, with 11 bases between. Germline V gene sequence: CDR1 SGHRS, CDR2 YFSETQ. CDR3 nucleotide sequence: TGCGCCAGCAGCTTGTGGGACTCAAACTACAATGAGCAGTTCTTC. Translated: CASSLWDSNYNEQFF.

The rearrangement links TRBV5-4 to TRBJ2-7; tentative D call: TRBD2 (6 bases). CDR3 size: 15 residues. The germline V gene has CDR1 SGHNT and CDR2 YYREEE (reference sequence). V lost 0 bases and J lost 2, with 12 bases in between. Here the CDR3 reads CASSLELARTYEQYF. The CDR3 DNA reads as TGTGCCAGCAGCTTGGAACTAGCACGGACCTACGAGCAGTACTTC.

V gene TRBV6-6 combines with J gene TRBJ1-2; D gene uncertain. The V end lost 4 bases, the J end lost 7 bases, and 13 bases lay between the germline ends. The CDR3 covers 13 residues. CDR1 is MNHNY, CDR2 SVGAGI, per germline (reference sequence). CDR3 nucleotide sequence: TGTGCCAGCAGTTCGGGGAGCCCTCCTGGCTACACCTTC. This encodes CASSSGSPPGYTF.

This chain connects TRBV12-5 to TRBJ2-7, with 9 nucleotides matching TRBD1. The CDR3 runs to 15 residues. CDR1 and CDR2 (germline): LGHNT, FRNRAP. The ends lost 1 base at V and 2 bases at J; junction bases unmatched: 3. This chain's CDR3 is CASGLGRQGAYEQYF. The CDR3 DNA is TGTGCTAGTGGTTTGGGACGACAGGGGGCCTACGAGCAGTACTTC.

This chain connects TRBV5-4 to TRBJ2-1; D is unclear. Germline V CDR1 and CDR2: SGHNT, YYREEE (reference sequence). V was cut by 1 base and J by 1 base, with 9 bases left in between. The CDR3 has 15 residues. In DNA form, the CDR3 reads TGTGCCAGCAGCTTGTACGGGTCTTCCTACAATGAGCAGTTCTTC. Translating gives CASSLYGSSYNEQFF.

The chain carries TRBV14 and TRBJ2-3; D not resolved. CDR1 is SGHDN, CDR2 FVKESK, per germline. The CDR3 contains 13 residues. V was trimmed by 1 base and J by 12 bases, leaving 14 bases between them. CDR3 region: CASSQAMLTVQYF. CDR3 sequence (DNA): TGTGCCAGCAGCCAAGCTATGCTAACAGTACAGTATTTT.

This clone was detected only once. The chain carries TRBV29-1 and TRBJ2-7; TRBD1 agrees at 9 bases. Germline V gives CDR1 SQVTM, CDR2 ANQGSEA. The V gene end was trimmed by 4 bases and the J gene end by 7 bases; junction bases not matched to a gene: 8. The CDR3 runs to 13 residues. The CDR3 region is CSVGTGVSLEQYF. CDR3 nucleotides: TGCAGCGTTGGGACAGGGGTGAGTCTTGAGCAGTACTTC.